One and the same sample provided the 16 T cell receptor beta chains below, sequenced in a study of cytomegalovirus exposure and HLA in healthy donors. The PCR was carried out with 60 Vbeta primers and 13 Jbeta primers. TCRdb keeps only in-frame clones here, not all; method: immunoSEQ multiplex PCR. The table includes 110,000 to 150,000 clones, 65% to 75% detected once. Sequencing was performed on PBMCs. The receptors here all came from a man between 60 and 75 years old in good health and CMV-seronegative.

The V call is TRBV7-8, the J call TRBJ1-5; D is unresolved. Trimming stripped 5 bases from V and 9 bases from J, with 11 bases between. Germline CDR1 SGHVS, CDR2 FQNEAQ. This CDR3 has 12 amino acids. The CDR3 DNA is TGTGCCAGCAGCCAGCGGATCGGGCCCCAGCATTTT. Protein sequence: CASSQRIGPQHF.

The V and J genes are TRBV6-5 and TRBJ2-2; the D gene is possibly TRBD1 (6 bases). CDR1 MNHEY and CDR2 SVGAGI come from the germline V gene. V was clipped by 4 bases and J by 0 bases, with 12 bases between them. This CDR3 has 16 amino acids. This chain's CDR3 is CASSLSRGTNTGELFF. As DNA, the CDR3 is TGTGCCAGCAGTTTAAGCAGGGGCACGAACACCGGGGAGCTGTTTTTT.

The V call is TRBV7-9, the J call TRBJ1-1; 7 bases align to TRBD1. V shed 4 bases, J shed 6 bases, and the junction held 8 bases outside the gene matches. Germline-derived CDR1 and CDR2 are SEHNR and FQNEAQ (reference sequence). The CDR3 is 14 amino acids. The CDR3 DNA follows: TGTGCCAGCAGCTCCAGGACGCAGGGGGCTGAAGCTTTCTTT. Protein sequence: CASSSRTQGAEAFF.

This sequence joins TRBV9 and TRBJ2-1; D remains ambiguous. Germline CDR1 and CDR2: SGDLS and YYNGEE. Trimming left V 3 bases short and J 4 bases short, with 8 bases between. There are 13 residues in the CDR3. The CDR3 DNA is TGTGCCAGCAGCGAAACACCGTACAATGAGCAGTTCTTC. It encodes CASSETPYNEQFF.

About this clone itself: Other DNA sequences in this sample translate to the same CDR3. The chain joins TRBV5-4 to TRBJ2-5, with TRBD2 as a possible D gene (5 bases). The V end lost 3 bases, the J end lost 1 base, and 13 bases lay between the germline ends. Germline values: CDR1 SGHNT, CDR2 YYREEE (reference sequence). This CDR3 has 15 residues. CDR3 protein: CASSSLRARQETQYF. CDR3 nucleotides: TGTGCCAGCAGCTCGCTGAGGGCTCGCCAAGAGACCCAGTACTTC.

V and J are TRBV30 and TRBJ2-3, with TRBD2 matching over 8 bases. CDR3 size: 18 residues. Germline V lookup: CDR1 GTSNPN, CDR2 SVGIG (reference sequence). V shed 3 bases and J 1 base; nucleotides not matched to a gene: 15. In nucleotides, the CDR3 is TGTGCCTGGAGCGAACTATATCCCGGGACTAGAGGCACAGATACGCAGTATTTT. Its protein product is CAWSELYPGTRGTDTQYF.

The rearrangement links TRBV4-1 to TRBJ2-3; D may be TRBD1 (6 bases). The germline CDR1 and CDR2 sequences are MGHRA and YSYEKL. This CDR3 comprises 16 residues. V gave up 0 bases and J gave up 4 bases, with 14 bases separating them. This CDR3 reads CASSQDLGAGADTQYF. The CDR3 DNA reads TGCGCCAGCAGCCAAGACTTGGGGGCCGGGGCAGATACGCAGTATTTT.

In nucleotides, the CDR3 is TGTGCCAGCAGAGCGACAGGGGTTAAGGCCTACGAGCAGTACTTC. Encoded protein: CASRATGVKAYEQYF. This chain joins TRBV6-4 and TRBJ2-7; 8 bases are a match to TRBD1. CDR3 length: 15 amino acids. Germline CDR1 and CDR2: MRHNA and SNTAGT. The junction had 9 bases not matched to a gene; V was cut back by 6 bases and J by 2 bases.

In this sample, this clone turned up a few times. The V and J genes are TRBV13 and TRBJ1-1; D is undetermined. Germline assignment: CDR1 PRHDT and CDR2 FYEKMQ (reference sequence). V gave up 4 bases and J gave up 1 base, with 10 bases separating them. The CDR3 loop spans 14 amino acids. CDR3 coding DNA: TGTGCCAGCAGCTCTGGACTCTCGAACACTGAAGCTTTCTTT. Translated, it gives CASSSGLSNTEAFF.

The V gene is TRBV6-5, the J gene TRBJ2-1; 8 bases map to TRBD2. Germline lookup yields CDR1 MNHEY and CDR2 SVGAGI. The CDR3 has 12 amino acids. The V gene end was trimmed by 9 bases and the J gene end by 8 bases; junction bases not matched to a gene: 6. CDR3 DNA sequence: TGTGCCAGTTCCGGGACTAGGGATGAGCAGTTCTTC. Its translation: CASSGTRDEQFF.

This clone has only one observation. The gene calls are TRBV19 and TRBJ2-7; 9 nucleotides align to TRBD1. CDR1 is LNHDA and CDR2 is SQIVND in the germline V gene (reference sequence). The CDR3 contains 14 residues. The V and J ends lost 5 bases and 6 bases, in that order; junction bases with no gene match: 8. The CDR3 sequence: CASSRTGGLSEQYF. For the CDR3, the DNA is TGTGCCAGTAGTCGTACAGGGGGCTTATCCGAGCAGTACTTC.

Only a few counts were recorded for this clone. The chain joins TRBV14 to TRBJ1-1; D is perhaps TRBD1 (5 bases). Germline CDR1 is SGHDN and CDR2 is FVKESK. This CDR3 comprises 13 residues. V lost 0 bases and J 9 bases, leaving 11 bases between the germline ends. The CDR3 bases are TGTGCCAGCAGCCAAGAGGGGGGGGTGAAAGCTTTCTTT. Its translation: CASSQEGGVKAFF. Together with reference TRBV14 and TRBJ1-1, the CDR3 gives the full variable domain: EAGVTQFPSHSVIEKGQTVTLRCDPISGHDNLYWYRRVMGKEIKFLLHFVKESKQDESGMPNNRFLAERTGGTYSTLKVQPAELEDSGVYFCASSQEGGVKAFFGQGTRLTVV.

This clone has just one count. This chain uses TRBV27 with TRBJ1-5; D unresolved. Germline V gene data show CDR1 as MNHEY and CDR2 as SMNVEV (reference sequence). V was trimmed by 0 bases and J by 3 bases, leaving 12 bases between them. This CDR3 has 16 residues. CDR3 protein: CASSLSRQSYNQPQHF. The CDR3 DNA is TGTGCCAGCAGTTTATCGAGGCAGTCGTACAATCAGCCCCAGCATTTT.

The rearrangement links TRBV7-9 to TRBJ1-6, with a weak D call TRBD1 (6 bases). Trimming removed 5 bases at V and 5 bases at J, with 16 bases between. Per germline, CDR1 SEHNR and CDR2 FQNEAQ (reference sequence). CDR3 length: 16 amino acids. CDR3 bases: TGTGCCAGCAGCGCCCCGGGGGGGCAGGATAATTCACCCCTCCACTTT. This encodes CASSAPGGQDNSPLHF.

This clone was observed a single time. The V and J genes are TRBV7-3 and TRBJ2-2, with D tentatively TRBD2 (6 bases). The germline V gene has CDR1 SGHTA and CDR2 FQGTGA. V was pared by 5 bases and J by 1 base, with 11 bases between. The CDR3 contains 15 residues. The CDR3 DNA follows: TGTGCCAGCAGCCCCGGCGGGGAGAACACCGGGGAGCTGTTTTTT. It translates to CASSPGGENTGELFF.

This clone was seen a handful of times. The V and J genes are TRBV7-8 and TRBJ2-5; 12 positions match TRBD1. V gave up 1 base and J gave up 5 bases; unmatched junction bases: 11. Looked up from germline, CDR1 is SGHVS and CDR2 is FQNEAQ. The CDR3 contains 18 residues. The CDR3 DNA follows: TGTGCCAGCAGCTTAGTGGGGGGACAGGGGGCGTCGGGGGAGACCCAGTACTTC. Amino acid sequence: CASSLVGGQGASGETQYF. Combining the CDR3 with reference TRBV7-8 and TRBJ2-5 gives the whole variable domain GAGVSQSPRYKVAKRGQDVALRCDPISGHVSLFWYQQALGQGPEFLTYFQNEAQLDKSGLPSDRFFAERPEGSVSTLKIQRTQQEDSAVYLCASSLVGGQGASGETQYFGPGTRLLVL.